A selection of T cell receptor beta chains follows, all from one sample in a study of CD8+ T cells in alopecia areata. Sequenced by immunoSEQ multiplex PCR; TCRdb stores in-frame clones only, minus some. The table lists a few hundred thousand clones, more than 30% of them singletons, with 0.48% in the top ten. Sequenced here: CD4+ T cells sorted from blood, sampled around week 34, from a patient treated with tofacitinib. All receptors come from a human donor with alopecia areata. Both conserved end residues are part of each CDR3. A D gene is named only where the DNA matches it firmly. Clone sizes are given selectively: once, few, many, or a class where the clone is expanded.

d_gene: -; abundance: -; len: 11; j_gene: TRBJ2-5; v_gene: TRBV30; CDR3aa: CAWSAVETQYF; CDR3nt: TGTGCCTGGAGCGCGGTAGAGACCCAGTACTTC
d_gene: TRBD1; abundance: -; len: 18; j_gene: TRBJ2-3; v_gene: TRBV7-2; CDR3aa: CASSLQGAGGMGTDTQYF; CDR3nt: TGTGCCAGCAGCCTTCAAGGGGCAGGGGGCATGGGCACAGATACGCAGTATTTT
d_gene: -; abundance: -; len: 13; j_gene: TRBJ2-2; v_gene: TRBV11-2; CDR3aa: CASSLLNTGELFF; CDR3nt: TGTGCCAGCAGCCTACTGAACACCGGGGAGCTGTTTTTT
d_gene: -; abundance: -; len: 12; j_gene: TRBJ2-7; v_gene: TRBV5-6; CDR3aa: CASSPRTRAQYF; CDR3nt: TGTGCCAGCAGCCCTCGGACCCGTGCGCAGTACTTC
d_gene: -; abundance: -; len: 13; j_gene: TRBJ2-4; v_gene: TRBV19; CDR3aa: CASIGQGWYIQYF; CDR3nt: TGTGCCAGTATAGGGCAGGGATGGTACATTCAGTACTTC
d_gene: -; abundance: few; len: 13; j_gene: TRBJ2-2; v_gene: TRBV30; CDR3aa: CAWSRLVSGELFF; CDR3nt: TGTGCCTGGAGTCGACTAGTCTCGGGGGAGCTGTTTTTT
d_gene: TRBD1; abundance: few; len: 13; j_gene: TRBJ1-2; v_gene: TRBV2; CDR3aa: CAGSRQGNYGYTF; CDR3nt: TGTGCCGGCTCGCGACAGGGGAACTATGGCTACACCTTC
d_gene: -; abundance: -; len: 13; j_gene: TRBJ1-1; v_gene: TRBV27; CDR3aa: CASSYRENTEAFF; CDR3nt: TGTGCCAGCAGTTACAGGGAGAACACTGAAGCTTTCTTT
d_gene: TRBD1; abundance: -; len: 12; j_gene: TRBJ2-5; v_gene: TRBV2; CDR3aa: CASRGQEETQYF; CDR3nt: TGTGCCAGCAGGGGACAGGAAGAGACCCAGTACTTC
d_gene: -; abundance: -; len: 14; j_gene: TRBJ1-1; v_gene: TRBV2; CDR3aa: CASSGRVAHAEAFF; CDR3nt: TGTGCCAGCAGTGGCCGGGTTGCACACGCTGAAGCTTTCTTT
d_gene: -; abundance: -; len: 15; j_gene: TRBJ2-2; v_gene: TRBV7-9; CDR3aa: CASSLGVSSTGELFF; CDR3nt: TGTGCCAGCAGCTTAGGGGTTTCTTCCACCGGGGAGCTGTTTTTT
d_gene: -; abundance: few; len: 13; j_gene: TRBJ2-3; v_gene: TRBV7-3; CDR3aa: CASSLPGTDTQYF; CDR3nt: TGTGCCAGCAGCTTACCTGGCACAGATACGCAGTATTTT
d_gene: -; abundance: few; len: 13; j_gene: TRBJ2-4; v_gene: TRBV2; CDR3aa: CASSGGTVNIQYF; CDR3nt: TGTGCCAGCAGTGGCGGGACAGTAAACATTCAGTACTTC
d_gene: -; abundance: -; len: 13; j_gene: TRBJ1-2; v_gene: TRBV2; CDR3aa: CASSEDSYYGYTF; CDR3nt: TGTGCCAGCAGTGAGGACAGCTACTATGGCTACACCTTC
d_gene: -; abundance: -; len: 14; j_gene: TRBJ1-5; v_gene: TRBV5-1; CDR3aa: CASSLGLNNQPQHF; CDR3nt: TGCGCCAGCAGCTTGGGTCTGAACAATCAGCCCCAGCATTTT
d_gene: TRBD2; abundance: few; len: 15; j_gene: TRBJ2-1; v_gene: TRBV29-1; CDR3aa: CSVEGVRLANNEQFF; CDR3nt: TGCAGCGTTGAGGGCGTCCGACTAGCGAACAATGAGCAGTTCTTC
d_gene: -; abundance: -; len: 15; j_gene: TRBJ2-1; v_gene: TRBV6-5; CDR3aa: CASSYAELSYNEQFF; CDR3nt: TGTGCCAGCAGTTACGCCGAGCTCTCCTACAATGAGCAGTTCTTC
d_gene: -; abundance: few; len: 13; j_gene: TRBJ1-6; v_gene: TRBV2; CDR3aa: CASTVYYNSPLHF; CDR3nt: TGTGCCAGCACCGTGTACTATAATTCACCCCTCCACTTT
d_gene: TRBD1; abundance: few; len: 15; j_gene: TRBJ1-5; v_gene: TRBV23-1; CDR3aa: CASSRPGGRLQPQHF; CDR3nt: TGCGCCAGCAGCCGCCCAGGGGGAAGGTTGCAGCCCCAGCATTTT
d_gene: -; abundance: many; len: 14; j_gene: TRBJ1-1; v_gene: TRBV14; CDR3aa: CASSFFRGNTEAFF; CDR3nt: TGTGCCAGCAGCTTCTTCCGGGGGAACACTGAAGCTTTCTTT
d_gene: TRBD2; abundance: few; len: 15; j_gene: TRBJ2-3; v_gene: TRBV28; CDR3aa: CASTSGGAGADTQYF; CDR3nt: TGTGCCAGCACCAGCGGGGGGGCCGGTGCAGATACGCAGTATTTT
d_gene: -; abundance: -; len: 14; j_gene: TRBJ2-7; v_gene: TRBV7-8; CDR3aa: CASSPTTGTYEQYF; CDR3nt: TGTGCCAGCAGCCCCACAACGGGGACCTACGAGCAGTACTTC
d_gene: TRBD1; abundance: -; len: 15; j_gene: TRBJ1-1; v_gene: TRBV5-1; CDR3aa: CASSQDRQGRTEAFF; CDR3nt: TGCGCCAGCAGCCAAGACAGACAGGGACGCACTGAAGCTTTCTTT
d_gene: TRBD1; abundance: -; len: 15; j_gene: TRBJ2-4; v_gene: TRBV30; CDR3aa: CAWSENRGLGNIQYF; CDR3nt: TGTGCCTGGAGTGAAAACAGGGGGCTTGGAAACATTCAGTACTTC
d_gene: -; abundance: many; len: 13; j_gene: TRBJ2-4; v_gene: TRBV5-6; CDR3aa: CASSLGRAAIQYF; CDR3nt: TGTGCCAGCAGCTTGGGCAGGGCAGCCATTCAGTACTTC
d_gene: -; abundance: few; len: 13; j_gene: TRBJ2-2; v_gene: TRBV25-1; CDR3aa: CASTRGGTGELFF; CDR3nt: TGTGCCAGCACCAGGGGAGGCACCGGGGAGCTGTTTTTT
d_gene: -; abundance: -; len: 13; j_gene: TRBJ2-3; v_gene: TRBV15; CDR3aa: CATGLGGTDTQYF; CDR3nt: TGTGCCACCGGACTCGGCGGCACAGATACGCAGTATTTT
d_gene: -; abundance: -; len: 15; j_gene: TRBJ1-1; v_gene: TRBV7-9; CDR3aa: CASSHLAAGYTEAFF; CDR3nt: TGTGCCAGCAGCCACCTTGCTGCCGGCTACACTGAAGCTTTCTTT
d_gene: -; abundance: -; len: 13; j_gene: TRBJ2-7; v_gene: TRBV21-1; CDR3aa: CASSNAFSYEQYF; CDR3nt: TGTGCCAGCAGCAATGCCTTCTCCTACGAGCAGTACTTC
d_gene: -; abundance: -; len: 14; j_gene: TRBJ2-7; v_gene: TRBV30; CDR3aa: CAWRLAGGSGEQYF; CDR3nt: TGTGCCTGGAGGCTAGCCGGAGGATCGGGAGAGCAGTACTTC
d_gene: -; abundance: few; len: 15; j_gene: TRBJ2-2; v_gene: TRBV4-1; CDR3aa: CASSQEQGYAGELFF; CDR3nt: TGCGCCAGCAGCCAAGAACAGGGTTACGCCGGGGAGCTGTTTTTT
d_gene: -; abundance: -; len: 15; j_gene: TRBJ1-4; v_gene: TRBV15; CDR3aa: CATSSTGRLGEKLFF; CDR3nt: TGTGCCACCAGCAGTACGGGACGCTTAGGTGAAAAACTGTTTTTT
d_gene: TRBD2; abundance: -; len: 15; j_gene: TRBJ2-7; v_gene: TRBV27; CDR3aa: CASSLPKRGAYEQYF; CDR3nt: TGTGCCAGCAGTTTACCTAAGCGGGGGGCGTACGAGCAGTACTTC
d_gene: -; abundance: few; len: 13; j_gene: TRBJ1-1; v_gene: TRBV30; CDR3aa: CAWSDQGRGEAFF; CDR3nt: TGTGCCTGGAGTGACCAGGGGAGAGGTGAAGCTTTCTTT
d_gene: -; abundance: -; len: 13; j_gene: TRBJ2-5; v_gene: TRBV4-1; CDR3aa: CASSQGSRHQIYF; CDR3nt: TGCGCCAGCAGCCAAGGATCCCGGCACCAGATATACTTC
d_gene: -; abundance: few; len: 16; j_gene: TRBJ2-2; v_gene: TRBV7-2; CDR3aa: CASSLSVGLRVGELFF; CDR3nt: TGTGCCAGCAGCTTAAGTGTGGGACTCAGGGTCGGGGAGCTGTTTTTT
d_gene: TRBD1; abundance: -; len: 15; j_gene: TRBJ2-7; v_gene: TRBV5-1; CDR3aa: CASSEGAGQGNEQYF; CDR3nt: TGCGCCAGCTCAGAGGGCGCGGGACAGGGGAACGAGCAGTACTTC
d_gene: -; abundance: few; len: 13; j_gene: TRBJ2-1; v_gene: TRBV10-3; CDR3aa: CAISEPGRDEQFF; CDR3nt: TGTGCCATCAGTGAGCCGGGGCGCGATGAGCAGTTCTTC
d_gene: TRBD1; abundance: few; len: 17; j_gene: TRBJ2-4; v_gene: TRBV25-1; CDR3aa: CASSPLDRGLAKNIQYF; CDR3nt: TGTGCCAGCAGTCCCTTGGACAGGGGGCTAGCCAAAAACATTCAGTACTTC
d_gene: -; abundance: few; len: 14; j_gene: TRBJ1-1; v_gene: TRBV7-9; CDR3aa: CASSLVQGNTEAFF; CDR3nt: TGTGCCAGCAGCTTAGTACAGGGGAACACTGAAGCTTTCTTT
d_gene: -; abundance: few; len: 16; j_gene: TRBJ2-6; v_gene: TRBV7-2; CDR3aa: CASSFLGGTGANVLTF; CDR3nt: TGTGCCAGCAGCTTCCTAGGGGGAACTGGGGCCAACGTCCTGACTTTC
d_gene: -; abundance: -; len: 14; j_gene: TRBJ1-2; v_gene: TRBV18; CDR3aa: CASSPVEDNYGYTF; CDR3nt: TGTGCCAGCTCACCGGTGGAGGACAACTATGGCTACACCTTC
d_gene: TRBD1; abundance: -; len: 15; j_gene: TRBJ1-5; v_gene: TRBV5-4; CDR3aa: CASRLDRRNNQPQHF; CDR3nt: TGTGCCAGCAGACTGGACAGGAGGAACAATCAGCCCCAGCATTTT
d_gene: -; abundance: -; len: 13; j_gene: TRBJ2-1; v_gene: TRBV4-1; CDR3aa: CASSQDGPLGQFF; CDR3nt: TGCGCCAGCAGCCAAGACGGGCCGTTAGGGCAGTTCTTC
d_gene: -; abundance: -; len: 16; j_gene: TRBJ2-3; v_gene: TRBV9; CDR3aa: CASSARGAGQADTQYF; CDR3nt: TGTGCCAGCAGCGCCCGCGGGGCGGGTCAGGCAGATACGCAGTATTTT
d_gene: TRBD1; abundance: -; len: 13; j_gene: TRBJ2-7; v_gene: TRBV4-1; CDR3aa: CASSQARGLEQYF; CDR3nt: TGCGCCAGCAGCCAAGCCAGGGGGCTTGAGCAGTACTTC
d_gene: -; abundance: -; len: 14; j_gene: TRBJ2-5; v_gene: TRBV6-6; CDR3aa: CASSYSGYQETQYF; CDR3nt: TGTGCCAGCAGTTACTCAGGGTACCAAGAGACCCAGTACTTC
d_gene: TRBD1; abundance: -; len: 15; j_gene: TRBJ1-4; v_gene: TRBV11-2; CDR3aa: CASSSGGLTNEKLFF; CDR3nt: TGTGCCAGCAGCTCAGGGGGCTTGACTAATGAAAAACTGTTTTTT